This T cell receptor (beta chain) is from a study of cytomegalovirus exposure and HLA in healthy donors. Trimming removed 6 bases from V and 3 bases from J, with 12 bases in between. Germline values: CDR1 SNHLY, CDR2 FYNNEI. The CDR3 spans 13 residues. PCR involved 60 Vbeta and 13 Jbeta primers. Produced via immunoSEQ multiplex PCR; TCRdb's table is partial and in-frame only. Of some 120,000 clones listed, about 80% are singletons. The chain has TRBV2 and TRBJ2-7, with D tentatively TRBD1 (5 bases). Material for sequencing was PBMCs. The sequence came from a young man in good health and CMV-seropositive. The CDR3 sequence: CASSPNQGYEQYF. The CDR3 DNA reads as TGTGCCAGCAGCCCAAACCAGGGCTACGAGCAGTACTTC.